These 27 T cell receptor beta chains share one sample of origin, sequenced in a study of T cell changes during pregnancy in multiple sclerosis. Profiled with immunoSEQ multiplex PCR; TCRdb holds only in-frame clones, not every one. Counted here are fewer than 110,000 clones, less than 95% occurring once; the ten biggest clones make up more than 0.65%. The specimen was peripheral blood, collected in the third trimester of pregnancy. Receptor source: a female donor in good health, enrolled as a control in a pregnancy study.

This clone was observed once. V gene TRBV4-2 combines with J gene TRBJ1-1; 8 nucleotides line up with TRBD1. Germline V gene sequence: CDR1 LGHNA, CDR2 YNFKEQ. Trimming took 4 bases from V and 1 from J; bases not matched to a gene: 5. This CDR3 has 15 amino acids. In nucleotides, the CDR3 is TGTGCCAGCAGCCTTGGACAGGGAAGGAACACTGAAGCTTTCTTT. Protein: CASSLGQGRNTEAFF.

The CDR3 loop reads CASSSSSTFPGELFF. CDR3 DNA sequence: TGCGCCAGCAGCTCGTCATCCACTTTCCCCGGGGAGCTGTTTTTT. The chain uses TRBV5-1 and TRBJ2-2; no reliable D call. Trimming removed 3 bases from V and 6 bases from J, with 15 bases in between. Germline V gene data show CDR1 as SGHRS and CDR2 as YFSETQ. CDR3 size: 15 residues.

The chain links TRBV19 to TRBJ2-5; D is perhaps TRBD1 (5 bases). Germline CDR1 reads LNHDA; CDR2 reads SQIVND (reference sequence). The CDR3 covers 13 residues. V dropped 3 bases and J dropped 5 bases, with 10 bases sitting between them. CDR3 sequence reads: CASSMNQGETQYF. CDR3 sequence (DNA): TGTGCCAGTAGTATGAACCAGGGCGAGACCCAGTACTTC.

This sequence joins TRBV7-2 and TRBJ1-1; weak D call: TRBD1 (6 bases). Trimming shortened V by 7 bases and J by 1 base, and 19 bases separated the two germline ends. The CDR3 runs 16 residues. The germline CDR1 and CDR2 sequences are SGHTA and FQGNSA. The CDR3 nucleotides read TGTGCCAGCACATGGGGTCAAGTGACAGGGAACACTGAAGCTTTCTTT. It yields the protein CASTWGQVTGNTEAFF.

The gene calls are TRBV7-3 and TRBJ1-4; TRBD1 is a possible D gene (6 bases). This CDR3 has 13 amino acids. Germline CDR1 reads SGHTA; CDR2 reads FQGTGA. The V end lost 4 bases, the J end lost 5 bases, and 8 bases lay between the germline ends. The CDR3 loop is CASSSGANEKLFF. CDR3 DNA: TGTGCCAGCAGCTCAGGGGCAAATGAAAAACTGTTTTTT.

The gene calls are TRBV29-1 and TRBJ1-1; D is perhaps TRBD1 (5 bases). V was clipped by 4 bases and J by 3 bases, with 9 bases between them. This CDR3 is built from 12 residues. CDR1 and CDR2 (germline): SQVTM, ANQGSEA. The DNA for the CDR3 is TGCAGCGTTGCAGGAGGGGACACTGAAGCTTTCTTT. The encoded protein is CSVAGGDTEAFF.

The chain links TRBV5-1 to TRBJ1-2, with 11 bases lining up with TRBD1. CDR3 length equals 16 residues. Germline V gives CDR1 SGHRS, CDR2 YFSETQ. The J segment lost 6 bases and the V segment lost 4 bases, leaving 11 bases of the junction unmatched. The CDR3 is CASSPGGGTGGNGYTF. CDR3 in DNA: TGCGCCAGCAGCCCAGGAGGAGGGACAGGGGGTAATGGCTACACCTTC. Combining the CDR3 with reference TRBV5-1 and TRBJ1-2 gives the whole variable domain KAGVTQTPRYLIKTRGQQVTLSCSPISGHRSVSWYQQTPGQGLQFLFEYFSETQRNKGNFPGRFSGRQFSNSRSEMNVSTLELGDSALYLCASSPGGGTGGNGYTFGSGTRLTVV.

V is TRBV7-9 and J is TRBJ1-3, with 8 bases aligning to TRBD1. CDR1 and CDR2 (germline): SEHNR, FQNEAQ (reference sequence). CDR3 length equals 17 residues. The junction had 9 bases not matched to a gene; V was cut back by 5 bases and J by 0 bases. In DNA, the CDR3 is TGTGCCAGCAGCCCCCGGACAGGGAAGGACTCTGGAAACACCATATATTTT. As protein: CASSPRTGKDSGNTIYF.

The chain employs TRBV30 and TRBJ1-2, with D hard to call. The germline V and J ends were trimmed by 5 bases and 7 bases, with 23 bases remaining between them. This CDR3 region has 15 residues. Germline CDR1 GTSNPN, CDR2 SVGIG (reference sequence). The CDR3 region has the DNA TGTGCCTGGGAGGGAAGGCCTACGGAAGGTCGTGGCTACACCTTC. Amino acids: CAWEGRPTEGRGYTF. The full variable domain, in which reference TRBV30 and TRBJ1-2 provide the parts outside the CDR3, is SQTIHQWPATLVQPVGSPLSLECTVEGTSNPNLYWYRQAAGRGLQLLFYSVGIGQISSEVPQNLSASRPQDRQFILSSKKLLLSDSGFYLCAWEGRPTEGRGYTFGSGTRLTVV.

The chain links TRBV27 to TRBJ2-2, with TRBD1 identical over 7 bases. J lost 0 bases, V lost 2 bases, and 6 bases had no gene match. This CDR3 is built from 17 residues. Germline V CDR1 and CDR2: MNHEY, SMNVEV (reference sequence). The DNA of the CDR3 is TGTGCCAGCAGTTTACCGACAGGGCCTACGAACACCGGGGAGCTGTTTTTT. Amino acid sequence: CASSLPTGPTNTGELFF.

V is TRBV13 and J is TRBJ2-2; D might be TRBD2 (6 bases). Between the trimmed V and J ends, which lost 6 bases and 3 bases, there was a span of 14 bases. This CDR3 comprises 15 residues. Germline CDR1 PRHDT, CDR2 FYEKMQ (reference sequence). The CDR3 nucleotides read TGTGCCAGCAGACTAGGGACTGATTACACCGGGGAGCTGTTTTTT. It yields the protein CASRLGTDYTGELFF.

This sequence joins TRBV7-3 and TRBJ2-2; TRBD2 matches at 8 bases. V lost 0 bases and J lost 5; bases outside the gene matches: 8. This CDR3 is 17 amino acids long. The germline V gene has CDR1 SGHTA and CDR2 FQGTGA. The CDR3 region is CASSLTKAGGSTGELFF. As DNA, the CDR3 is TGTGCCAGCAGCTTAACGAAGGCGGGGGGCTCAACCGGGGAGCTGTTTTTT.

The CDR3 nucleotides are TGTGCCATCAGTTACCGACAGGGCATGAACACTGAAGCTTTCTTT. Protein sequence: CAISYRQGMNTEAFF. This chain joins TRBV10-3 and TRBJ1-1, with 7 bases fitting TRBD1. This CDR3 comprises 15 residues. Germline V CDR1 and CDR2: ENHRY, SYGVKD. V gave up 5 bases and J gave up 0 bases; unmatched junction bases: 6.

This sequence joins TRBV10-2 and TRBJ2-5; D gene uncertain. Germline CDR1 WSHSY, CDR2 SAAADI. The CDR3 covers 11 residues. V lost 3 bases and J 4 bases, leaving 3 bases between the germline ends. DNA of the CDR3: TGCGCCAGCAGTGACGTAGAGACCCAGTACTTC. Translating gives CASSDVETQYF.

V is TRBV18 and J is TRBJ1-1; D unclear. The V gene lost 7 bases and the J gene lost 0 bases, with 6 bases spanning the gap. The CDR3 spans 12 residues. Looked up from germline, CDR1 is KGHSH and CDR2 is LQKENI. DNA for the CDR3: TGTGCCAGCTTCACTTTGAACACTGAAGCTTTCTTT. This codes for CASFTLNTEAFF.

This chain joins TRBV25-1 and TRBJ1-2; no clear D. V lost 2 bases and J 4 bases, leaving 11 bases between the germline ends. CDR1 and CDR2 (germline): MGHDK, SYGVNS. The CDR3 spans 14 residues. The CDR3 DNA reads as TGTGCCAGCAGTGAAGGTAGCGTGATCTATGGCTACACCTTC. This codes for CASSEGSVIYGYTF.

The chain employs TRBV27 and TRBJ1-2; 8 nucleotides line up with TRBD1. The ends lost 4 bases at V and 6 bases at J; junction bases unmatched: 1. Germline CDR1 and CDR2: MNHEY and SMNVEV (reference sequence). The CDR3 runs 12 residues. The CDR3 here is CASSSTGDGYTF. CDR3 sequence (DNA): TGTGCCAGCAGTTCGACAGGGGATGGCTACACCTTC.

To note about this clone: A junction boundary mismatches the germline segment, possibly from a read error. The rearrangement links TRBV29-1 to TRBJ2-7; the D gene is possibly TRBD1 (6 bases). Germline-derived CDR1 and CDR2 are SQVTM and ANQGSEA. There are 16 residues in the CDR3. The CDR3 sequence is CSAADRLKSTSHEQYF. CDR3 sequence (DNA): TGCAGCGCCGCGGACAGACTAAAGTCCACCTCCCACGAGCAGTACTTC.

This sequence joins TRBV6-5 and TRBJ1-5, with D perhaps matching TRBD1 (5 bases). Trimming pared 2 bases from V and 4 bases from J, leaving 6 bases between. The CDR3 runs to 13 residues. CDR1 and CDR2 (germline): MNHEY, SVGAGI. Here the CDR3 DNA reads TGTGCCAGCAGTTACGACAGTAATCAGCCCCAGCATTTT. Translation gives CASSYDSNQPQHF.

The CDR3 is CASSSDGGSYNEQFF. In DNA, the CDR3 is TGTGCCAGCAGTTCAGACGGGGGCTCCTACAATGAGCAGTTCTTC. This sequence joins TRBV2 and TRBJ2-1; possible D gene TRBD2, 6 bases. Deletions cut 5 bases from V and 0 bases from J, with 11 bases between. The CDR3 covers 15 residues. The germline V gene has CDR1 SNHLY and CDR2 FYNNEI.

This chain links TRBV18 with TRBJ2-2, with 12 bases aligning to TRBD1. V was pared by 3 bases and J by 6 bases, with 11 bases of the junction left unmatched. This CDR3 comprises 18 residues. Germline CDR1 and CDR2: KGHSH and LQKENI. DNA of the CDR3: TGTGCCAGCTCACCCTACCGGGACAGGGGGCGGCCCGCCGGGGAGCTGTTTTTT. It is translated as CASSPYRDRGRPAGELFF.

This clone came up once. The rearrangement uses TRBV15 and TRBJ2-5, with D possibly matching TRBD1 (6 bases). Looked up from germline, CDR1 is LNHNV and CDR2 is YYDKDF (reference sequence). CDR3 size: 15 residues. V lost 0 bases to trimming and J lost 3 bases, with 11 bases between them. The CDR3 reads CATSRDLTGKETQYF. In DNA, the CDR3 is TGTGCCACCAGCAGAGATTTAACAGGGAAAGAGACCCAGTACTTC.

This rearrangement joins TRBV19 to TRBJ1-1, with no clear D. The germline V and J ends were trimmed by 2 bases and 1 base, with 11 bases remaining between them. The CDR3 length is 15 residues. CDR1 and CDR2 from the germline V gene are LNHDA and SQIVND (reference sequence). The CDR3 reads CASSISQVRNTEAFF. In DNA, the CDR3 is TGTGCCAGTAGTATATCGCAGGTGAGGAACACTGAAGCTTTCTTT.

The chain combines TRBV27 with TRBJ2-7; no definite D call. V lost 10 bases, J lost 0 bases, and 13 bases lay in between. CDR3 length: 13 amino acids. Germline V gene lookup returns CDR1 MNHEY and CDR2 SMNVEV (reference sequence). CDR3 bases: TGTGCCACCCACTCGTACAGCTCCTACGAGCAGTACTTC. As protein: CATHSYSSYEQYF.

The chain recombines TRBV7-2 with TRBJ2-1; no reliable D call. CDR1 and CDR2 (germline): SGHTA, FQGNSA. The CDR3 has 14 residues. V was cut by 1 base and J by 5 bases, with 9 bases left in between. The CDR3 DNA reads TGTGCCAGCAGCTTAGGCAGGATACACAATGAGCAGTTCTTC. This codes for CASSLGRIHNEQFF.

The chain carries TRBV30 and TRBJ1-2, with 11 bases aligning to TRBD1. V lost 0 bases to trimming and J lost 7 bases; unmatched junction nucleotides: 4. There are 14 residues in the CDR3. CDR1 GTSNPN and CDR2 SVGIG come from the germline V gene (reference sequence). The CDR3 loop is CAWSVGTGGFGYTF. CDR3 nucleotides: TGTGCCTGGAGTGTAGGGACAGGGGGGTTTGGCTACACCTTC.

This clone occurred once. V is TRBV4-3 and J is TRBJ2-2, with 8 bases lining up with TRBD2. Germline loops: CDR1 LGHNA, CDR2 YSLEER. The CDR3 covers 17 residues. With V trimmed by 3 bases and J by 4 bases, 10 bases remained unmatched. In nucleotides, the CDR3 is TGCGCCAGCAGCCAGGGGGGGACTAGGAGCATCACCGGGGAGCTGTTTTTT. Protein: CASSQGGTRSITGELFF.